The 14 T cell receptor beta chains below come from one sample, sequenced in a study of CD8 T cells in ankylosing spondylitis. Study results and caveats: Made up of eight highly homologous variants, a TCR beta motif appeared characteristic of ankylosing spondylitis blood.

In TCRdb, the 5' RACE reads were re-called with MiXCR into one record per CDR3 protein. The sample records some 840,000 distinct CDR3 sequences, about an eighth being singletons. These receptors' antigens are unknown. Sequencing was carried out using blood, either unsorted or a sorted T cell fraction (not recorded which). The receptors were gathered from a male donor with ankylosing spondylitis.

V gene TRBV29-1 combines with J gene TRBJ2-6; D assignment may be TRBD1 or TRBD2 (5 bases each). The CDR3 has 15 amino acids. The germline V gene has CDR1 SQVTM and CDR2 ANQGSEA. V lost 5 bases and J 1 base, leaving 12 bases between the germline ends. CDR3 in DNA: TGCAGCGTTCTTTCCGGGGCTTCTGGGGCCAACGTCCTGACTTTC. It yields the protein CSVLSGASGANVLTF.

This clonotype has a count of ten or more. The CDR3: CASSLKRLGLTKNTGELFF. CDR3 nucleotides: TGTGCCAGCAGCTTAAAGCGTCTTGGACTGACTAAGAACACCGGGGAGCTGTTTTTT. The J gene is TRBJ2-2, the V gene TRBV7-8; D might be TRBD2 (5 bases). The V and J ends lost 2 bases and 1 base respectively, with 20 bases between them. The V gene's germline CDR1 is SGHVS and CDR2 FQNEAQ. CDR3 length: 19 amino acids.

The V and J genes are TRBV20-1 and TRBJ2-5; TRBD2 matches 7 bases. The CDR3 has 12 amino acids. In germline, CDR1 is DFQATT, CDR2 SNEGSKA (reference sequence). V lost 2 bases, J lost 7 bases, and 4 bases stayed unmatched. The CDR3 spells CSARRGEVTQYF. The DNA for the CDR3 is TGCAGTGCTAGACGGGGGGAAGTGACCCAGTACTTC.

This clonotype was detected ten times or more. This chain links TRBV20-1 with TRBJ2-7; D not resolved. The germline gives CDR1 DFQATT, CDR2 SNEGSKA (reference sequence). The CDR3 runs 11 residues. V was trimmed by 3 bases and J by 3 bases, leaving 6 bases between them. The CDR3 region has the DNA TGCAGTGCTAGTAGGAGCTACGAGCAGTACTTC. Its protein is CSASRSYEQYF.

The V gene is TRBV7-2, the J gene TRBJ1-6, with D possibly TRBD1 on 6 matching bases. Germline CDR1 reads SGHTA; CDR2 reads FQGNSA. V was shortened by 4 bases and J by 7 bases, with 20 bases between the two germline ends. This CDR3 spans 17 amino acids. DNA for the CDR3: TGTGCCAGCAGCTACATGGGGGGCGGCAGGGTCAATTCACCCCTCCACTTT. Protein: CASSYMGGGRVNSPLHF.

Many counts were recorded for this clonotype. The chain uses TRBV27 and TRBJ2-7; D remains unclear. Trimming left V 4 bases short and J 4 bases short, with 11 bases between. The CDR3 is 13 amino acids. Germline V gene data show CDR1 as MNHEY and CDR2 as SMNVEV (reference sequence). In DNA, the CDR3 is TGTGCCAGCAGTTACCCGGATGGTTACGAGCAGTACTTC. Protein sequence: CASSYPDGYEQYF.

This clonotype was counted only a few times. The V call is TRBV28, the J call TRBJ1-2, with a tentative D call TRBD1 (5 bases). Trimming removed 6 bases from V and 1 base from J, with 15 bases in between. Germline CDR1 and CDR2: MDHEN and SYDVKM. The length of the CDR3 is 15 residues. CDR3 in amino acids: CASSSPGLYNYGYTF. DNA of the CDR3: TGTGCCAGCAGCTCCCCGGGACTTTATAACTATGGCTACACCTTC.

The rearrangement joins TRBV5-1 to TRBJ1-2; TRBD1 is a possible D gene (6 bases). This CDR3 has 14 amino acids. In germline, CDR1 is SGHRS, CDR2 YFSETQ. V was pared by 4 bases and J by 0 bases, with 10 bases between. As DNA, the CDR3 is TGCGCCAGCAGCGCGGACAGCTCTAACTATGGCTACACCTTC. Its protein product is CASSADSSNYGYTF.

This chain uses TRBV30 with TRBJ2-4; 9 bases are a match to TRBD1. Germline CDR1 and CDR2: GTSNPN and SVGIG (reference sequence). The CDR3 loop spans 14 amino acids. The junction had 4 bases not matched to a gene; V was cut back by 1 base and J by 6 bases. This chain's CDR3 is CAWSAGGQGNIQYF. Here the CDR3 DNA reads TGTGCCTGGAGTGCAGGGGGACAGGGAAACATTCAGTACTTC.

This chain uses TRBV5-1 with TRBJ2-3; TRBD2 matches at 10 bases. The CDR3 is 17 amino acids. The trim removed 1 base at V and 7 bases at J, leaving 12 bases unmatched. Germline CDR1 and CDR2: SGHRS and YFSETQ. The CDR3 here is CASSLYGTSDDRNTQYF. DNA for the CDR3: TGCGCCAGCAGCTTGTACGGGACTAGCGACGATAGGAATACGCAGTATTTT.

This clonotype was detected only a few times. The chain joins TRBV9 to TRBJ2-5; 8 bases match TRBD2. This CDR3 spans 16 amino acids. Per the germline V gene, CDR1 is SGDLS and CDR2 is YYNGEE. After removal of 3 bases from V and 3 bases from J, the junction contained 10 bases not matched to a gene. The CDR3 DNA is TGTGCCAGCAGCGAGGGGCCGCGGGGGGTAAAAGAGACCCAGTACTTC. Amino acids: CASSEGPRGVKETQYF.

This clonotype has only a few counts. J is TRBJ1-1 and V is TRBV5-1; D gene ambiguous. Germline CDR1 is SGHRS and CDR2 is YFSETQ. The CDR3 runs 14 residues. V was shortened by 2 bases and J by 4 bases, with 12 bases between the two germline ends. The CDR3 coding sequence is TGCGCCAGCAGCTTCAATCTGGTGAGCACTGAAGCTTTCTTT. Protein product: CASSFNLVSTEAFF.

The sample holds a few counts of this clonotype. This chain connects TRBV7-9 to TRBJ1-2; D perhaps matches TRBD1 (5 bases). Germline loops: CDR1 SEHNR, CDR2 FQNEAQ (reference sequence). This CDR3 is 16 amino acids long. The V and J ends lost 5 bases and 5 bases respectively, with 21 bases between them. Here the CDR3 reads CASSPNADISRYGYTF. The CDR3 DNA reads as TGTGCCAGCAGCCCCAACGCGGACATCAGCCGGTATGGCTACACCTTC. The whole variable domain, remainder taken from reference TRBV7-9 and TRBJ1-2, is DTGVSQNPRHKITKRGQNVTFRCDPISEHNRLYWYRQTLGQGPEFLTYFQNEAQLEKSRLLSDRFSAERPKGSFSTLEIQRTEQGDSAMYLCASSPNADISRYGYTFGSGTRLTVV.

This clonotype has a count of ten or more. This chain joins TRBV27 and TRBJ1-5, with TRBD1 matching over 7 bases. The CDR3 is 14 amino acids. Germline V gives CDR1 MNHEY, CDR2 SMNVEV (reference sequence). The trim removed 6 bases at V and 11 bases at J, leaving 13 bases unmatched. CDR3 loop: CASSGQARHGSQHF. The CDR3 nucleotides are TGTGCCAGCAGCGGACAGGCACGCCATGGGTCCCAGCATTTT.